This TCR beta chain was identified in a study of T-cell memory formation after mild COVID-19. Study details: TCR clusters were mostly donor specific. Findings of the study overall: Chiefly within CM and EM were the contracting CD4+ clones; CD8+ ones were within EMRA. The pre-infection memory compartment contained some responding clones, suggesting cross-reactive memory joined. Clones contracting over day 15 to 85 were CD4/CD8 balanced, with later expanders leaning CD4+.

TCRdb reprocessed the 5' RACE reads with MiXCR, giving one entry per CDR3 protein. The data show approximately 300,000 distinct CDR3 sequences, around a sixth seen once. Details on this clonotype: Antigen unknown.

The CDR3 spans 15 residues. Germline V gene lookup returns CDR1 LGHNA and CDR2 YSLEER. The V and J ends lost 2 bases and 3 bases, in that order; junction bases with no gene match: 6. Sequenced: PBMCs or a T cell subset sorted from them (not recorded which). The V call is TRBV4-3, the J call TRBJ1-2; 7 bases fit TRBD1. The sequence was obtained from a man aged 18 to 29 who had mild COVID-19 (a few samples of this study predate the infection). Cell type and time point are not known. This chain's CDR3 is CASSQQTGQDYGYTF. CDR3 nucleotide sequence: TGCGCCAGCAGCCAACAGACAGGGCAAGACTATGGCTACACCTTC.